The 5 T cell receptor beta chains below come from one sample, sequenced in a study of T cells in Graves' hyperthyroidism and ophthalmopathy. There were TCR beta CDR3 regions amplified from RNA transcripts. TCR CDR3 regions were first amplified by RT-PCR with HTBI primers. TCRdb re-called the multiplex PCR reads with MiXCR, one entry per CDR3 protein. The sample has hundreds of thousands of distinct CDR3 sequences, roughly 22% seen once. The sample taken for sequencing was blood. Source of these receptors: a woman between 40 and 50 years old with Graves' ophthalmopathy.

About this clonotype itself: Its ends do not fully match the called genes, so a read error is possible. The chain links TRBV3-1 to TRBJ2-4; no firm D call. This CDR3 spans 13 amino acids. Germline V lookup: CDR1 LGHDT, CDR2 YNNKEL (reference sequence). DNA of the CDR3: TGTGCCGGCAGCCAAGGTTCCAAAAACATTCAGTACTTC. Residues: CAGSQGSKNIQYF.

In this sample, this clonotype turned up many times. J is TRBJ2-7 and V is TRBV20-1, with D hard to call. This CDR3 contains 12 residues. The germline V gene has CDR1 DFQATT and CDR2 SNEGSKA (reference sequence). CDR3 sequence reads: CRPTSATHEQYF. CDR3 DNA: TGCAGGCCGACGTCGGCGACCCACGAGCAGTACTTC.

The genes are TRBV5-1 and TRBJ2-7; TRBD1 matches at 7 bases. Germline V gives CDR1 SGHRS, CDR2 YFSETQ. This CDR3 spans 14 amino acids. Trimming took 3 bases from V and 3 from J; bases not matched to a gene: 6. The CDR3 sequence: CASSWGQSNYEQYF. DNA of the CDR3: TGCGCCAGCAGCTGGGGACAGAGCAACTACGAGCAGTACTTC.

This clonotype was seen ten or more times. The chain uses TRBV6-5 and TRBJ1-1; 7 bases agree with TRBD1. V shed 4 bases, J shed 0 bases, and the junction held 2 bases outside the gene matches. Germline-derived CDR1 and CDR2 are MNHEY and SVGAGI. The CDR3 runs 14 residues. This CDR3 is CASSFGQVNTEAFF. CDR3 DNA: TGTGCCAGCAGTTTCGGACAGGTGAACACTGAAGCTTTCTTT.

V is TRBV24-1 and J is TRBJ1-5; D is uncertain. The germline V and J ends were trimmed by 3 bases and 2 bases, with 4 bases remaining between them. Germline V gives CDR1 KGHDR, CDR2 SFDVKD. There are 13 residues in the CDR3. This chain's CDR3 is CATSDTGNQPQHF. In DNA form, the CDR3 reads TGTGCCACCAGTGATACAGGCAATCAGCCCCAGCATTTT.